This TCR beta chain was found in a study of CD8+CD57+ T cells in acquired aplastic anemia. Study-wide context: Sorting CD4+ and CD8+ cells gave DNA averaging about 3.1 ug. Study results and caveats: Controls and patients did not differ significantly in CD8+ Simpson's diversity. Patients and controls shared under 35 CD8+ CDR3 sequences, which appeared highly expressed in patients and within their immunodominant clones.

This clonotype was observed at least ten times. Antigen unknown. CD8+CD57+ cell expansion, shown by flow cytometry, had occurred in the patients selected for sequencing. Blood sampling was performed on the patients, and none of them had received therapy by then. It was genomic DNA that served as the template for profiling TCR beta VDJ and CDR3. Via MiXCR, TCRdb re-called the reads, giving one row per CDR3 protein. Of roughly 61,000 distinct CDR3 sequences detected, roughly three fifths appear once; the ten largest clones hold 15% to 20%. This CDR3 is 12 amino acids long. The J segment lost 7 bases and the V segment lost 5 bases, leaving 4 bases of the junction unmatched. Germline CDR1 SGDLS, CDR2 YYNGEE.

The sequenced sample consisted of sorted CD4+, CD8+, or CD8+CD57+ T cells (not recorded which) from PBMCs. This receptor was taken from a human donor with aplastic anemia. V usage is TRBV9 and J usage is TRBJ1-1; 8 nucleotides match TRBD1. The CDR3 region is CASSQGASEAFF. Here the CDR3 DNA reads TGTGCCAGCAGTCAGGGGGCGAGTGAAGCTTTCTTT.